Detailed here is one T cell receptor (beta chain). The data stem from a study of blood T cell repertoires in COVID-19. Study-level background: Sites across the United States, Italy and Spain contributed samples from acute and convalescent COVID-19. The analysed material was cDNA or gDNA that came from T cells, B-cell-depleted T cells, or PBMCs.

Authors' methods: Reference gene primer amplification gave estimated nucleated cell counts. Data came from immunoSEQ multiplex PCR; TCRdb stores just in-frame clones and leaves some out. From that table come the V and J calls and clone size; the DNA was used to work out D and trimming. Here the sample spans 100,000 or so clones, approximately 92% being singletons. The V segment lost 0 bases and the J segment 0 bases; nucleotides outside the gene matches: 6. The CDR3 runs to 17 residues. Germline CDR1 reads ENHRY; CDR2 reads SYGVKD. Sample: peripheral blood. The clonotype was recovered from a woman aged 60-75 years with active COVID-19. The chain is built from TRBV10-3 and TRBJ2-5; 8 nucleotides agree with TRBD2. The CDR3 nucleotides are TGTGCCATCAGTGAGTCGACGCCTAGCGGGTACCAAGAGACCCAGTACTTC. Translating it yields CAISESTPSGYQETQYF.